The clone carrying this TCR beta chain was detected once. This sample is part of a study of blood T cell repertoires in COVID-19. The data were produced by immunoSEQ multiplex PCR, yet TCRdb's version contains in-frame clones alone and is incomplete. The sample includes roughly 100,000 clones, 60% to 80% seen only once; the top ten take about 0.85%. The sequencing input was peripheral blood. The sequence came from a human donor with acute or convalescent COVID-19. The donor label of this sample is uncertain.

Here the CDR3 DNA reads TGTGCCAGCCAGACAGGGGGAGAGGGCTACACCTTC. It codes for CASQTGGEGYTF. The chain links TRBV2 to TRBJ1-2, with TRBD1 matching 9 bases. The germline V gene encodes CDR1 SNHLY and CDR2 FYNNEI. Trimming at V came to 8 bases and at J to 8 bases, leaving 6 bases not matched to a gene. The CDR3 is 12 residues long.